Listed below are T cell receptor beta chains from one sample, sequenced in a study of PD-L1 blockade in urothelial cancer. Using immunoSEQ multiplex PCR, the repertoire was profiled, and TCRdb retains in-frame clones only, with some absent. The repertoire holds fewer than 60,000 clones, with around 80% as singletons. The specimen was PBMCs, collected around atezolizumab (anti-PD-L1) treatment. The receptors were sampled from a man in his 70s with urothelial cancer. Both conserved end residues are part of each CDR3. Fields, in order: CDR3 protein, V gene.

CDR3 protein: CASCKTGGNNYGYTF
V gene: TRBV6-6

CDR3 protein: CASSKDIRDSGNTIYF
V gene: TRBV21-1

CDR3 protein: CASNSRSQFDGYTF
V gene: TRBV5-1

CDR3 protein: CAFSGSNDNEQFF
V gene: TRBV2

CDR3 protein: CASSLGLRSSYNSPLHF
V gene: TRBV7-8

CDR3 protein: CASSPPGRPNYGYTF
V gene: TRBV9

CDR3 protein: CASSVLGQGAADEQFF
V gene: TRBV9

CDR3 protein: CATSSPVQRERDTQYF
V gene: TRBV15

CDR3 protein: CASSNMYTIYSYEQYF
V gene: TRBV21-1

CDR3 protein: CASSQARGTESGNTIYF
V gene: TRBV4-2

CDR3 protein: CASSFPGTGGSSGANVLTF
V gene: TRBV7-6

CDR3 protein: CASSLAPLAGLYEQYF
V gene: TRBV7-2

CDR3 protein: CASSQFLEGQGNEQFF
V gene: TRBV6-6

CDR3 protein: CASSQERTYYGYTF
V gene: TRBV4-1

CDR3 protein: CASIPRTGRSYNEQFF
V gene: TRBV5-8

CDR3 protein: CASSLAVLGAEQYF
V gene: TRBV7-2

CDR3 protein: CATSRGIGTSASYEQYF
V gene: TRBV15

CDR3 protein: CASSLGPSPPYEQYF
V gene: TRBV5-5

CDR3 protein: CASSERKEQFF
V gene: TRBV25-1

CDR3 protein: CASSPGAGLNTEAFF
V gene: TRBV27

CDR3 protein: CASSSGQGSYEQYF
V gene: TRBV19

CDR3 protein: CASSAGQKNIQYF
V gene: TRBV9

CDR3 protein: CASTDVRGGEQFF
V gene: TRBV5-1

CDR3 protein: CASTYGTDNIQYF
V gene: TRBV19

CDR3 protein: CASSLNRDIGNQPQHF
V gene: TRBV27

CDR3 protein: CASRRTGKGDTGELFF
V gene: TRBV7-9

CDR3 protein: CSFDGLAGENEQFF
V gene: TRBV29-1

CDR3 protein: CASSTLSNQPQHF
V gene: TRBV19

CDR3 protein: CASSLTGVVTDGSYTF
V gene: TRBV7-3

CDR3 protein: CASSSPGSGRAGMGEQFF
V gene: TRBV7-2

CDR3 protein: CASRQQGQYEQYF
V gene: TRBV19

CDR3 protein: CASRLAGGPNEQFF
V gene: TRBV5-1

CDR3 protein: CASSSSTARGETQYF
V gene: TRBV7-3

CDR3 protein: CASQRRDRADPEAFF
V gene: TRBV19

CDR3 protein: CASSTRGSWGTDTQYF
V gene: TRBV27

CDR3 protein: CASSSAGTSWTYEQYF
V gene: TRBV6-5

CDR3 protein: CASSQVSDGYTF
V gene: TRBV4-1

CDR3 protein: CAISEGGGGGRSPLHF
V gene: TRBV10-3

CDR3 protein: CASSSVGGSHFYEQYF
V gene: TRBV2

CDR3 protein: CASSLTGGKVFHEQYF
V gene: TRBV18

CDR3 protein: CASSPGGNYGYTF
V gene: TRBV5-1

CDR3 protein: CAWSLDSLGAFF
V gene: TRBV30

CDR3 protein: CASSLPGQGSGELFF
V gene: TRBV5-8

CDR3 protein: CASSLPGGYGYTF
V gene: TRBV7-3

CDR3 protein: CASSLFFLGTSGLNEQFF
V gene: TRBV28

CDR3 protein: CASTSTGGGRVYGYTF
V gene: TRBV28

CDR3 protein: CASSLGRGETEAFF
V gene: TRBV28

CDR3 protein: CASSPRQGGYTEAFF
V gene: TRBV7-8

CDR3 protein: CASNTGTGSVEQYF
V gene: TRBV6-1

CDR3 protein: CASSLSQNLNEKLFF
V gene: TRBV7-9

CDR3 protein: CASSSTDTQYF
V gene: TRBV6-1

CDR3 protein: CASSNEFAAFF
V gene: TRBV5-1

CDR3 protein: CASNDRQGAYEQYF
V gene: TRBV6-1

CDR3 protein: CASSARATGISEQYF
V gene: TRBV19

CDR3 protein: CASSLGRTDTQYF
V gene: TRBV5-6

CDR3 protein: CASSVSTGTGVVGYTF
V gene: TRBV28

CDR3 protein: CASSTIINTEAFF
V gene: TRBV2

CDR3 protein: CASSRLGQQETQYF
V gene: TRBV7-7

CDR3 protein: CASSRTGGPTNEKLFF
V gene: TRBV5-1

CDR3 protein: CASNSEGVFYGYTF
V gene: TRBV5-5